Presented here are 24 T cell receptor beta chains from one specimen sequenced in a study of blood T cells in healthy people across ages. A second PCR, run for about 6 to 12 cycles, used a sample-barcoded 5' primer plus a J-beta primer mix. TCRdb re-called the 5' RACE reads with MiXCR, one entry per CDR3 protein. The sample consists of over a million distinct CDR3 sequences, roughly 40% of them appearing once. The material sequenced was blood. These receptors all come from a woman aged 18 to 35 in good health.

This clonotype was seen only a few times. This chain connects TRBV11-1 to TRBJ2-1, with D perhaps being TRBD1 or TRBD2 (5 bases each). The germline gives CDR1 SGHAT, CDR2 FQDESV (reference sequence). CDR3 size: 16 residues. Trimming stripped 2 bases from V and 7 bases from J, with 18 bases between. The chain's CDR3 is CASSLFGTIGRNEQFF. The CDR3 DNA reads TGTGCCAGCAGCTTATTCGGGACCATCGGCCGGAATGAGCAGTTCTTC.

A remark on this clonotype: With a much larger clone just one base away, this may be a read error. The genes are TRBV7-8 and TRBJ2-3; no clear D. This CDR3 has 11 amino acids. V lost 8 bases and J 2 bases, leaving 5 bases between the germline ends. In germline, CDR1 is SGHVS, CDR2 FQNEAQ. The CDR3 sequence: CASGVTDTQYF. CDR3 DNA sequence: TGTGCCAGCGGGGTCACAGATACGCAGTATTTT.

The chain employs TRBV20-1 and TRBJ2-6; D is perhaps TRBD2 (6 bases). V lost 2 bases and J 1 base, leaving 24 bases between the germline ends. The germline V gene has CDR1 DFQATT and CDR2 SNEGSKA (reference sequence). This CDR3 comprises 20 residues. The CDR3 DNA is TGCAGTGCTAGAAGACCCGGTATCAGGGTAGGACTATCTGGGGCCAACGTCCTGACTTTC. Protein sequence: CSARRPGIRVGLSGANVLTF.

CDR3 sequence: CASSIGTGGLNTEAFF. Here the CDR3 DNA reads TGTGCCAGTAGTATAGGGACAGGGGGCCTGAACACTGAAGCTTTCTTT. The chain is built from TRBV19 and TRBJ1-1; TRBD1 agrees at 11 bases. V was clipped by 1 base and J by 0 bases; unmatched bases: 1. CDR1 LNHDA and CDR2 SQIVND come from the germline V gene (reference sequence). The CDR3 is 16 residues long. The full variable domain, in which reference TRBV19 and TRBJ1-1 provide the parts outside the CDR3, is DGGITQSPKYLFRKEGQNVTLSCEQNLNHDAMYWYRQDPGQGLRLIYYSQIVNDFQKGDIAEGYSVSREKKESFPLTVTSAQKNPTAFYLCASSIGTGGLNTEAFFGQGTRLTVV.

This clonotype occurred a few times. The rearrangement uses TRBV12-3 or TRBV12-4 and TRBJ2-4, with TRBD1 matching 9 bases. This CDR3 spans 15 amino acids. J lost 5 bases, V lost 4 bases, and 6 bases had no gene match. The CDR3 DNA is TGTGCCAGCAGTTACGAAACAGGGGGCCAAAACATTCAGTACTTC. It yields the protein CASSYETGGQNIQYF.

The rearrangement links TRBV5-1 to TRBJ1-5; D is possibly TRBD1 (5 bases). Germline loops: CDR1 SGHRS, CDR2 YFSETQ. This CDR3 comprises 15 residues. Trimming took off 2 bases at V and 7 bases at J, with 16 bases between the two ends. The CDR3 sequence is CASSLSYDPGQPQHF. The DNA for the CDR3 is TGCGCCAGCAGCTTATCGTATGATCCAGGGCAGCCCCAGCATTTT.

The chain recombines TRBV9 with TRBJ2-2; 10 bases agree with TRBD2. The CDR3 is 15 amino acids. V was pared by 4 bases and J by 5 bases, with 5 bases of the junction left unmatched. Germline V gene lookup returns CDR1 SGDLS and CDR2 YYNGEE. The CDR3 sequence is CASSRSGGETGELFF. DNA for the CDR3: TGTGCCAGCAGCCGCAGCGGGGGGGAGACCGGGGAGCTGTTTTTT.

This chain links TRBV20-1 with TRBJ1-6; D is possibly TRBD1 (5 bases). Germline V gene data show CDR1 as DFQATT and CDR2 as SNEGSKA (reference sequence). This CDR3 contains 13 residues. The V end lost 6 bases, the J end lost 2 bases, and 8 bases lay between the germline ends. CDR3: CSAGGTYNSPLHF. The CDR3 coding sequence is TGCAGTGCCGGGGGAACCTATAATTCACCCCTCCACTTT.

This clonotype has a handful of counts. The V gene is TRBV10-3, the J gene TRBJ2-1; 10 bases line up with TRBD2. Germline V lookup: CDR1 ENHRY, CDR2 SYGVKD. Trimming at V came to 5 bases and at J to 7 bases, leaving 8 bases not matched to a gene. CDR3 size: 15 residues. This chain's CDR3 is CAISYGRAGGNEQFF. For the CDR3, the DNA is TGTGCCATCAGTTATGGCCGAGCGGGAGGGAATGAGCAGTTCTTC.

The rearrangement links TRBV7-9 to TRBJ2-7; a possible D gene is TRBD1 (6 bases). CDR3 length equals 16 residues. The V and J ends lost 7 bases and 7 bases respectively, with 26 bases between them. Germline V lookup: CDR1 SEHNR, CDR2 FQNEAQ (reference sequence). CDR3: CASIESGVGTSREQYF. Here the CDR3 DNA reads TGTGCCAGCATCGAAAGCGGTGTGGGGACATCCAGGGAGCAGTACTTC.

The gene calls are TRBV14 and TRBJ1-5, with D possibly being TRBD1 (5 bases). Per the germline V gene, CDR1 is SGHDN and CDR2 is FVKESK. The CDR3 length is 15 residues. V was shortened by 2 bases and J by 5 bases, with 13 bases between the two germline ends. CDR3 loop: CASSQRQKAYQPQHF. The CDR3 DNA follows: TGTGCCAGCAGCCAACGACAGAAAGCTTATCAGCCCCAGCATTTT. Complete variable domain (other parts from reference TRBV14 and TRBJ1-5): EAGVTQFPSHSVIEKGQTVTLRCDPISGHDNLYWYRRVMGKEIKFLLHFVKESKQDESGMPNNRFLAERTGGTYSTLKVQPAELEDSGVYFCASSQRQKAYQPQHFGDGTRLSIL.

This sequence joins TRBV6-2 or TRBV6-3 and TRBJ2-7; 7 bases line up with TRBD2. With V trimmed by 6 bases and J by 7 bases, 18 bases remained unmatched. The CDR3 runs to 16 residues. Germline CDR1 reads MNHEY; CDR2 reads SVGEGT. CDR3 amino acids: CASSRNPSGMVYEQYF. The CDR3 DNA follows: TGTGCCAGCAGCAGAAACCCAAGCGGGATGGTGTATGAGCAGTACTTC.

This clonotype has a single count. An end of the junction differs from the germline gene, which may be a read error. The chain combines TRBV20-1 with TRBJ2-7, with D tentatively TRBD2 (5 bases). The germline V gene encodes CDR1 DFQATT and CDR2 SNEGSKA (reference sequence). The CDR3 extends over 15 amino acids. The CDR3 loop is CGAIRVSGSSYEQYF. For the CDR3, the DNA is TGCGGTGCAATCAGAGTAAGCGGTAGCTCCTACGAGCAGTACTTC.

The V and J genes are TRBV2 and TRBJ1-4; D unclear. The CDR3 length is 13 residues. Per the germline V gene, CDR1 is SNHLY and CDR2 is FYNNEI. Trimming stripped 5 bases from V and 5 bases from J, with 9 bases between. Here the CDR3 DNA reads TGTGCCAGCAGTCAAAGAAAGAATGAAAAACTGTTTTTT. This translates into CASSQRKNEKLFF.

Note on this clonotype: This could be a read error, since a much larger clone is one nucleotide away. The chain uses TRBV2 and TRBJ2-3; 10 positions match TRBD2. Germline V gene data show CDR1 as SNHLY and CDR2 as FYNNEI. The CDR3 spans 17 residues. CDR3 bases: TGTCCCAGCAGAGGAAGGGCTAGCGGGAGAAGAGGAGATACGCAGTATTTT. This translates into CPSRGRASGRRGDTQYF.

To note about this clonotype: Given the absence of the conserved phenylalanine or tryptophan at the CDR3 end, a read error is likely. The chain links TRBV20-1 to TRBJ1-2, with D uncertain. V lost 3 bases and J 3 bases, leaving 14 bases between the germline ends. There are 14 residues in the CDR3. Germline loops: CDR1 DFQATT, CDR2 SNEGSKA (reference sequence). CDR3 sequence reads: CSASSPGSDYGYTL. DNA for the CDR3: TGCAGTGCTAGTAGTCCGGGGAGTGACTATGGCTACACCTTA.

The chain recombines TRBV12-3 or TRBV12-4 with TRBJ1-2, with 9 bases that match TRBD1. V lost 7 bases, J lost 5 bases, and 11 bases stayed unmatched. This CDR3 has 15 amino acids. The CDR3 protein is CASTSSGQGRYGYTF. CDR3 sequence (DNA): TGTGCCAGCACCTCCTCCGGACAGGGGAGATATGGCTACACCTTC.

The rearrangement links TRBV10-3 to TRBJ1-2; D might be TRBD1 (6 bases). Germline assignment: CDR1 ENHRY and CDR2 SYGVKD. The V end lost 6 bases, the J end lost 3 bases, and 8 bases lay between the germline ends. This CDR3 region has 12 residues. Here the CDR3 DNA reads TGTGCCATCAGGGAGGGGGACTATGGCTACACCTTC. Encoded protein: CAIREGDYGYTF.

The chain uses TRBV27 and TRBJ2-1; D gene unclear. Deletions cut 7 bases from V and 13 bases from J, with 17 bases between. Looked up from germline, CDR1 is MNHEY and CDR2 is SMNVEV (reference sequence). The CDR3 covers 12 residues. CDR3 region: CASMALGKTQFF. The CDR3 region has the DNA TGTGCCAGCATGGCCCTTGGGAAGACCCAGTTCTTC.

This clonotype was seen a few times. The chain has TRBV14 and TRBJ2-5; either TRBD1 or TRBD2 may supply D (5 bases each). Germline CDR1 and CDR2: SGHDN and FVKESK. CDR3 length equals 13 residues. V dropped 7 bases and J dropped 3 bases, with 12 bases sitting between them. The CDR3 protein is CASTQVGEETQYF. The DNA of the CDR3 is TGTGCCAGCACTCAAGTGGGGGAAGAGACCCAGTACTTC.

V usage is TRBV7-6 and J usage is TRBJ2-5, with TRBD1 as a possible D gene (8 bases). Trimming removed 5 bases at V and 7 bases at J, with 14 bases between. The CDR3 contains 13 residues. The germline gives CDR1 SGHVS, CDR2 FNYEAQ. The CDR3 region is CASSANRGGTQYF. CDR3 nucleotides: TGTGCCAGCAGCGCTAACAGGGGGGGGACCCAGTACTTC.

The V and J genes are TRBV7-2 and TRBJ2-1; 16 positions match TRBD2. CDR1 SGHTA and CDR2 FQGNSA come from the germline V gene. After removal of 5 bases from V and 6 bases from J, the junction contained 4 bases not matched to a gene. The CDR3 covers 16 residues. As DNA, the CDR3 is TGTGCCAGCAGCACGGGACTAGCGGGAGGGCGCAATGAGCAGTTCTTC. Protein product: CASSTGLAGGRNEQFF.

This clonotype showed up just a few times. The chain is built from TRBV20-1 and TRBJ2-7; 8 nucleotides match TRBD2. Germline loops: CDR1 DFQATT, CDR2 SNEGSKA (reference sequence). The junction had 4 bases not matched to a gene; V was cut back by 3 bases and J by 3 bases. The CDR3 totals 13 residues. The CDR3 DNA follows: TGCAGTGCTAGTTCGGGACTAGTCTACGAGCAGTACTTC. This gives the protein CSASSGLVYEQYF.

V usage is TRBV27 and J usage is TRBJ1-6; 8 bases line up with TRBD1. The CDR3 runs to 14 residues. V lost 4 bases and J lost 9; bases outside the gene matches: 5. Germline assignment: CDR1 MNHEY and CDR2 SMNVEV (reference sequence). The DNA for the CDR3 is TGTGCCAGCAGTTGGACAGGGTGTTGTTCACCCCTCCACTTT. Protein: CASSWTGCCSPLHF.